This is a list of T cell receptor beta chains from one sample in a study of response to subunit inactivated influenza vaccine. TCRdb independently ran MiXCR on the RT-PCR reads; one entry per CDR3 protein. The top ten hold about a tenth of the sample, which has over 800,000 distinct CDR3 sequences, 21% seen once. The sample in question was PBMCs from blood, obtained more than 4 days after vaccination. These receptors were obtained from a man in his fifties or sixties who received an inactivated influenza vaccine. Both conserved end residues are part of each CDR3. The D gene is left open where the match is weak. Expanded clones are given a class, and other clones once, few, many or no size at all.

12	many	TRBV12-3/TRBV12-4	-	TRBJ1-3	CASSTQGNTIYF	TGTGCCAGCAGTACACAGGGAAACACCATATATTTT
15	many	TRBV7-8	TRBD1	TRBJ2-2	CASSSYRGNTGELFF	TGTGCCAGCAGCTCGTACAGGGGGAACACCGGGGAGCTGTTTTTT
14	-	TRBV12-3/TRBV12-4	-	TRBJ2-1	CASSITESVGEQFF	TGTGCCAGCAGTATCACGGAGAGCGTTGGTGAGCAGTTCTTC
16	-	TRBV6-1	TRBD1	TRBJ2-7	CASSDENRGSSYEQYF	TGTGCCAGCAGTGATGAAAACAGGGGTAGCTCCTACGAGCAGTACTTC
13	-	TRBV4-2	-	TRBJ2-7	CASSPPLAREQYF	TGTGCCAGCAGCCCACCACTAGCTCGCGAGCAGTACTTC
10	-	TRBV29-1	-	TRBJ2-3	CSVERDTQYF	TGCAGCGTTGAACGGGATACGCAGTATTTT
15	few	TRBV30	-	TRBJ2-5	CAWSVRGDPQETQYF	TGTGCCTGGAGTGTCAGGGGCGATCCCCAAGAGACCCAGTACTTC
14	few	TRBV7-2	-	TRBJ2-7	CASSLAVDHHEQYF	TGTGCCAGCAGCTTAGCGGTCGACCACCACGAGCAGTACTTC
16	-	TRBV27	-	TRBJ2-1	CASSWRGEIRGNEQFF	TGTGCCAGCAGTTGGAGGGGTGAGATTCGGGGCAATGAGCAGTTCTTC
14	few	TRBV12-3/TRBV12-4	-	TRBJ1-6	CASSFVRGNSPLHF	TGTGCCAGCAGTTTTGTCAGGGGCAATTCACCCCTCCACTTT
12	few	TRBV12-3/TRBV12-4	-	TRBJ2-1	CASMGGENEQFF	TGTGCCAGCATGGGGGGTGAGAATGAGCAGTTCTTC
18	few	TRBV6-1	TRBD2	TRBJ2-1	CASTPRVLAGSLYNEQFF	TGTGCCAGCACTCCAAGGGTGCTAGCGGGGTCGTTGTACAATGAGCAGTTCTTC
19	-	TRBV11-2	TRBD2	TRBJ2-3	CASSLYLAGIHQRGDTQYF	TGTGCCAGCAGCTTATATCTAGCGGGCATTCACCAGAGGGGAGATACGCAGTATTTT
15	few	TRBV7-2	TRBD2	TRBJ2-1	CASSFRTSGPQVAFF	TGTGCCAGCAGCTTTCGGACTAGCGGACCCCAGGTGGCGTTCTTC
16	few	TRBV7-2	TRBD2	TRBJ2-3	CASSWGLAGVADTQYF	TGTGCCAGCAGCTGGGGACTAGCGGGAGTGGCAGATACGCAGTATTTT
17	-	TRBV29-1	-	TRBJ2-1	CSVGGSWAAVSEIEQFF	TGCAGCGTTGGAGGGTCGTGGGCGGCAGTTTCCGAGATCGAGCAGTTCTTC
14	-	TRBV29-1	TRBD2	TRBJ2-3	CSVVSRREGDTQYF	TGCAGCGTTGTATCCCGGCGGGAGGGAGATACGCAGTATTTT
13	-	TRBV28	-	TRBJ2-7	CASSSPGVGEQYF	TGTGCCAGCAGTTCGCCTGGGGTGGGCGAGCAGTACTTC
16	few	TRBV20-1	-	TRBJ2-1	CSARIDRDHSYNEQFF	TGCAGTGCTAGGATCGATCGGGACCACTCCTACAATGAGCAGTTCTTC
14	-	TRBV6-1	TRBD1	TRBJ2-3	CASEQGGIRDTQYF	TGTGCCAGCGAACAGGGGGGAATCCGCGATACGCAGTATTTT
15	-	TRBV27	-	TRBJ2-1	CASSSPLSSYNEQFF	TGTGCCAGCAGTTCCCCCCTGAGCTCCTACAATGAGCAGTTCTTC
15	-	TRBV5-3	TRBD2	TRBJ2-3	CARSYGTSGGDTQYF	TGTGCCAGAAGCTATGGGACTAGCGGGGGTGATACGCAGTATTTT
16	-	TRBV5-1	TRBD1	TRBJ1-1	CASGLGTGTMSPEAFF	TGCGCCAGCGGATTGGGGACAGGGACGATGAGCCCTGAAGCTTTCTTT
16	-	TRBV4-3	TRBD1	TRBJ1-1	CASSQDPDRGATEAFF	TGCGCCAGCAGCCAAGACCCCGACAGGGGCGCCACTGAAGCTTTCTTT
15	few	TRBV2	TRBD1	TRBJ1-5	CASRVGQGSNQPQHF	TGTGCCAGCAGGGTTGGACAGGGGAGCAATCAGCCCCAGCATTTT
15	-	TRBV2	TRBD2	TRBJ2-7	CASRRLAEGAYEQYF	TGTGCCAGCAGAAGACTAGCGGAAGGAGCCTACGAGCAGTACTTC
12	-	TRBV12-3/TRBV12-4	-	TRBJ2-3	CASTPSGLTQYF	TGTGCCAGCACCCCGTCGGGGCTTACGCAGTATTTT
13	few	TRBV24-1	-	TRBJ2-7	CATESPFTYEQYF	TGTGCCACCGAGTCTCCGTTTACCTACGAGCAGTACTTC
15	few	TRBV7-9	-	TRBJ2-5	CASSFRPQTGGTQYF	TGTGCCAGCAGCTTCCGCCCCCAGACAGGTGGGACCCAGTACTTC
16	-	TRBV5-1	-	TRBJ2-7	CASSLDIGTSDYEQYF	TGCGCCAGCAGCTTGGATATAGGGACATCTGACTACGAGCAGTACTTC
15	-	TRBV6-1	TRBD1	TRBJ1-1	CASVSWDRGYTEAFF	TGTGCCAGCGTAAGTTGGGACAGGGGGTACACTGAAGCTTTCTTT
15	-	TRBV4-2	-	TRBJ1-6	CASSQGNQYNSPLHF	TGTGCCAGCAGCCAAGGGAATCAGTATAATTCACCCCTCCACTTT
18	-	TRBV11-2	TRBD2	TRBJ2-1	CASSSNPGLAGGLNEQFF	TGTGCCAGCAGCTCAAACCCGGGACTAGCGGGGGGGTTGAATGAGCAGTTCTTC
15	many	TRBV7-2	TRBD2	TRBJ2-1	CASSSRLAGDNEQFF	TGTGCCAGCAGCAGTCGACTAGCGGGGGACAATGAGCAGTTCTTC
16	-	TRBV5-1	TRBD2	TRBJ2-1	CASSLDGGAGDNEQFF	TGCGCCAGCAGCCTCGACGGGGGGGCCGGAGACAATGAGCAGTTCTTC
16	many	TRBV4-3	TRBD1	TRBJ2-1	CASSQGGGRSYNEQFF	TGCGCCAGCAGCCAAGGAGGGGGCCGGTCTTACAATGAGCAGTTCTTC
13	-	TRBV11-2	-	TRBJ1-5	CASSHGMGQPQHF	TGTGCCAGCAGCCATGGGATGGGGCAGCCCCAGCATTTT
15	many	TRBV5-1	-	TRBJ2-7	CASSSGLTASGEQYF	TGCGCCAGCAGCTCAGGACTGACAGCCTCCGGGGAGCAGTACTTC
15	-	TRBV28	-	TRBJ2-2	CASSPPDTPKGELFF	TGTGCCAGCAGCCCGCCGGACACCCCAAAGGGGGAGCTGTTTTTT
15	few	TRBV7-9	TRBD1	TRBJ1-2	CASSLETGANYGYTF	TGTGCCAGCAGCTTAGAGACAGGGGCTAACTATGGCTACACCTTC
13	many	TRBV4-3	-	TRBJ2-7	CASSQTETYEQYF	TGCGCCAGCAGCCAGACCGAGACCTACGAGCAGTACTTC
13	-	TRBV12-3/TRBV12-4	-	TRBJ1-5	CASSLQVSQPQHF	TGTGCCAGCAGTCTACAGGTATCTCAGCCCCAGCATTTT
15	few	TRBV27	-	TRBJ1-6	CASSASTGYNSPLHF	TGTGCCAGCAGTGCATCCACAGGTTATAATTCACCCCTCCACTTT
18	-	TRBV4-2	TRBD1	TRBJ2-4	CASSPEQGSPEGKNIQYF	TGTGCCAGCAGCCCGGAACAGGGGTCACCCGAGGGCAAAAACATTCAGTACTTC
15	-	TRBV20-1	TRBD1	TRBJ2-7	CSARWAKGQSYEQYF	TGCAGTGCTAGATGGGCGAAGGGACAGTCCTACGAGCAGTACTTC
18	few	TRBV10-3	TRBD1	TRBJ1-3	CAIRTFTGTGGAGNTIYF	TGTGCCATCAGGACCTTCACCGGGACAGGGGGCGCCGGAAACACCATATATTTT
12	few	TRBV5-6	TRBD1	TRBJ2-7	CASSRQDRGGYF	TGTGCCAGCAGCCGACAAGACAGGGGCGGGTACTTC
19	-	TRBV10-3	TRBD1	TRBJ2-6	CAIRPGQGANGSGANVLTF	TGTGCCATCAGGCCGGGACAGGGGGCTAATGGGTCCGGGGCCAACGTCCTGACTTTC
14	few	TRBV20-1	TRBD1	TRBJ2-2	CSANRGRSTGELFF	TGCAGTGCTAATAGGGGGCGCAGCACCGGGGAGCTGTTTTTT
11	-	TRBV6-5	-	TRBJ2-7	CASKEGAKQYF	TGTGCCAGCAAGGAGGGTGCTAAGCAGTACTTC
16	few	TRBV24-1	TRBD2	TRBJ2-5	CATSDFGLGGEETQYF	TGTGCCACCAGTGACTTTGGCCTGGGGGGGGAAGAGACCCAGTACTTC
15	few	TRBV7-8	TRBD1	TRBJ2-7	CASSLGRTGDYEQYF	TGTGCCAGCAGCTTAGGACGGACAGGCGACTACGAGCAGTACTTC
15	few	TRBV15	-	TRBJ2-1	CATSRPRRTPNEQFF	TGTGCCACCAGCAGACCGCGAAGGACCCCCAATGAGCAGTTCTTC
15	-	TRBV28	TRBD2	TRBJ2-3	CASSAQRGLTDTQYF	TGTGCCAGCAGCGCACAGCGGGGCCTCACAGATACGCAGTATTTT